A selection of T cell receptor beta chains follows, all from one sample in a study of T cells after yellow fever vaccination. TCRdb independently ran MiXCR on the 5' RACE reads; one entry per CDR3 protein. The sample records some 250,000 distinct CDR3 sequences, over 3% being singletons. This sample comprised PBMCs, obtained 15 days after the yellow fever booster vaccination. These receptor sequences come from a man aged 18-30 years who received the YFV17D yellow fever vaccine. CDR3s include the opening cysteine and the closing phenylalanine or tryptophan. The order of the fields is D gene, clone size, J gene, V gene, CDR3 protein, CDR3 DNA. A D gene is named only where the DNA matches it firmly. Clone size, where shown, is once, few, many, or a class for clones that have expanded.

D gene: -
clone size: many
J gene: TRBJ2-3
V gene: TRBV6-2/TRBV6-3
CDR3 protein: CASSYTPNTQYF
CDR3 DNA: TGTGCCAGCAGTTATACCCCGAATACGCAGTATTTT

D gene: TRBD2
clone size: many
J gene: TRBJ2-3
V gene: TRBV6-2/TRBV6-3
CDR3 protein: CASSYSGPGLAGVLDTQYF
CDR3 DNA: TGTGCCAGCAGTTACTCTGGCCCCGGACTAGCGGGGGTTTTAGATACGCAGTATTTT

D gene: -
clone size: many
J gene: TRBJ2-7
V gene: TRBV29-1
CDR3 protein: CSVNRDTGLGEQYF
CDR3 DNA: TGCAGCGTTAACCGGGACACCGGTTTGGGCGAGCAGTACTTC

D gene: TRBD1
clone size: many
J gene: TRBJ2-1
V gene: TRBV11-2
CDR3 protein: CASSPRGKPNEQFF
CDR3 DNA: TGTGCCAGCAGCCCCAGGGGGAAGCCGAATGAGCAGTTCTTC

D gene: TRBD2
clone size: many
J gene: TRBJ2-2
V gene: TRBV19
CDR3 protein: CASKWASGTSGELFF
CDR3 DNA: TGTGCCAGTAAATGGGCTAGCGGGACCTCCGGGGAGCTGTTTTTT

D gene: TRBD1
clone size: many
J gene: TRBJ1-2
V gene: TRBV20-1
CDR3 protein: CSGRTGEHYGYTF
CDR3 DNA: TGCAGTGGCCGGACAGGGGAGCACTATGGCTACACCTTC

D gene: -
clone size: many
J gene: TRBJ1-2
V gene: TRBV7-9
CDR3 protein: CASSLVAAFYGYTF
CDR3 DNA: TGTGCCAGCAGCTTAGTCGCAGCCTTCTATGGCTACACCTTC

D gene: TRBD2
clone size: many
J gene: TRBJ2-1
V gene: TRBV12-3/TRBV12-4
CDR3 protein: CASTPGTSGGPTFF
CDR3 DNA: TGTGCCAGCACCCCGGGGACTAGCGGGGGCCCCACGTTCTTC

D gene: TRBD1
clone size: many
J gene: TRBJ2-1
V gene: TRBV24-1
CDR3 protein: CATSDRDRGNNEQFF
CDR3 DNA: TGTGCCACCAGTGACCGGGACAGGGGGAACAATGAGCAGTTCTTC

D gene: TRBD1
clone size: many
J gene: TRBJ1-6
V gene: TRBV3-1
CDR3 protein: CASSRRTQFEIRTGSSPLHF
CDR3 DNA: TGTGCCAGCAGCCGACGGACACAATTCGAGATCAGGACAGGGTCTTCACCCCTCCACTTT

D gene: TRBD1
clone size: few
J gene: TRBJ2-1
V gene: TRBV5-4
CDR3 protein: CASSLGTGSQFF
CDR3 DNA: TGTGCCAGCAGCTTGGGGACAGGGTCGCAGTTCTTC

D gene: -
clone size: many
J gene: TRBJ1-6
V gene: TRBV7-9
CDR3 protein: CASSQGVNSPLHF
CDR3 DNA: TGTGCCAGCAGCCAAGGGGTTAATTCACCCCTCCACTTT

D gene: -
clone size: many
J gene: TRBJ2-1
V gene: TRBV7-6
CDR3 protein: CASSSGYRQLNEQFF
CDR3 DNA: TGTGCCAGCAGCTCAGGCTACCGACAACTCAATGAGCAGTTCTTC

D gene: TRBD1
clone size: many
J gene: TRBJ2-1
V gene: TRBV7-2
CDR3 protein: CASSWTGTGHYNEQFF
CDR3 DNA: TGTGCCAGCAGTTGGACCGGGACAGGGCACTACAATGAGCAGTTCTTC

D gene: -
clone size: many
J gene: TRBJ1-1
V gene: TRBV3-1
CDR3 protein: CASTGDTEAFF
CDR3 DNA: TGTGCCAGCACGGGGGATACTGAAGCTTTCTTT

D gene: TRBD1
clone size: -
J gene: TRBJ2-2
V gene: TRBV12-3/TRBV12-4
CDR3 protein: CASSRGQGAFGTGELFF
CDR3 DNA: TGTGCCAGCAGCAGGGGACAGGGGGCTTTCGGTACCGGGGAGCTGTTTTTT

D gene: -
clone size: many
J gene: TRBJ2-1
V gene: TRBV5-5
CDR3 protein: CASSSLSDEQFF
CDR3 DNA: TGTGCCAGCAGCTCGCTCAGCGATGAGCAGTTCTTC

D gene: TRBD2
clone size: many
J gene: TRBJ2-7
V gene: TRBV28
CDR3 protein: CASINTGLPYYEQYF
CDR3 DNA: TGTGCCAGCATCAATACGGGACTACCCTACTACGAGCAGTACTTC

D gene: -
clone size: many
J gene: TRBJ1-2
V gene: TRBV6-2/TRBV6-3
CDR3 protein: CASSYSNRVDGYTF
CDR3 DNA: TGTGCCAGCAGTTACTCTAACAGGGTGGATGGCTACACCTTC

D gene: TRBD1
clone size: many
J gene: TRBJ1-3
V gene: TRBV29-1
CDR3 protein: CSAGTGSISGNTIYF
CDR3 DNA: TGCAGCGCAGGGACAGGATCAATCTCTGGAAACACCATATATTTT

D gene: -
clone size: many
J gene: TRBJ2-1
V gene: TRBV29-1
CDR3 protein: CSVEDPDPLVLHNEQFF
CDR3 DNA: TGCAGCGTTGAAGACCCCGACCCCCTAGTTCTCCACAATGAGCAGTTCTTC

D gene: TRBD1
clone size: many
J gene: TRBJ2-7
V gene: TRBV3-1
CDR3 protein: CASSQDGQGYTEQYF
CDR3 DNA: TGTGCCAGCAGCCAAGACGGACAGGGTTATACCGAGCAGTACTTC

D gene: -
clone size: many
J gene: TRBJ1-3
V gene: TRBV7-9
CDR3 protein: CASSRDSRSGNTIYF
CDR3 DNA: TGTGCCAGCAGCCGGGACTCCCGCTCTGGAAACACCATATATTTT

D gene: TRBD1
clone size: many
J gene: TRBJ1-2
V gene: TRBV28
CDR3 protein: CASSLGQKNYGYTF
CDR3 DNA: TGTGCCAGCAGTTTGGGACAGAAAAACTATGGCTACACCTTC

D gene: -
clone size: many
J gene: TRBJ1-3
V gene: TRBV15
CDR3 protein: CATSRDQGLHGNTIYF
CDR3 DNA: TGTGCCACCAGCAGAGATCAGGGTCTTCACGGAAACACCATATATTTT